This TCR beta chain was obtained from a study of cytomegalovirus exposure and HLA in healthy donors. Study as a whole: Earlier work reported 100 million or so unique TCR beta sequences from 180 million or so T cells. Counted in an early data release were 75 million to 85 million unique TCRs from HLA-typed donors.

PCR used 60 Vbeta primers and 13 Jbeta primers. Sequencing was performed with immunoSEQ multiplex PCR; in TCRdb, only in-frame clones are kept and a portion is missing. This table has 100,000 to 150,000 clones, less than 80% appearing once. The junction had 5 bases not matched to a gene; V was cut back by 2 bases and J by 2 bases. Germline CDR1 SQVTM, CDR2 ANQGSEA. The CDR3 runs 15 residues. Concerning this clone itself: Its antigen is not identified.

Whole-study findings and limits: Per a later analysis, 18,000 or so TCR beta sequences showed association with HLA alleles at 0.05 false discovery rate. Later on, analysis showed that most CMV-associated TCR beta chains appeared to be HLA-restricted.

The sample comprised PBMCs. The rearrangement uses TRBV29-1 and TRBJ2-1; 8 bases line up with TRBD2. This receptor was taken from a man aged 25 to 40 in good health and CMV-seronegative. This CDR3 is CSVETSGRPYNEQFF. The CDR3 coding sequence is TGCAGCGTTGAAACTAGCGGACGCCCCTACAATGAGCAGTTCTTC.